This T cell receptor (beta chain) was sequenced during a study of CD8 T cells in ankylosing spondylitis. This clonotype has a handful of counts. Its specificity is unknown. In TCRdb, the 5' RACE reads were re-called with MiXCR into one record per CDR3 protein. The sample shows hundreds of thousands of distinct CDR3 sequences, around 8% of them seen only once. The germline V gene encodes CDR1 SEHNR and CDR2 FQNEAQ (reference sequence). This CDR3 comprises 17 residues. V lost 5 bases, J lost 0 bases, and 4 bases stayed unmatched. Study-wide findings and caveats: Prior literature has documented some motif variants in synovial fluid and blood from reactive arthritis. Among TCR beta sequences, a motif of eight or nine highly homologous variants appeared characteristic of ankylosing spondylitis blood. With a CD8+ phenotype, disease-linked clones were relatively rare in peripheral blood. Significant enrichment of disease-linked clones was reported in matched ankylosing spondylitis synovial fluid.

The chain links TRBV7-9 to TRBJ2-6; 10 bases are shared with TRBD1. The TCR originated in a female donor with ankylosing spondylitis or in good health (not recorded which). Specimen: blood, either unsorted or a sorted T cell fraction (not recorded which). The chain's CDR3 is CASSLGQGVSGANVLTF. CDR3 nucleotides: TGTGCCAGCAGCCTAGGACAGGGGGTCTCTGGGGCCAACGTCCTGACTTTC.